The clone carrying this TCR beta chain has just a few counts. Its target is unknown. This record belongs to a study of T-cell memory formation after mild COVID-19. The study's findings and limits: Those CD4+ clones that contracted were mainly in CM and EM (CD8+ ones in EMRA). Clones from the second wave (peaking day 37) had unconfirmed SARS-CoV-2 specificity.

The authors produced TCR alpha and TCR beta cDNA libraries with sample barcodes and UMIs by 5'RACE using constant-segment primers. TCRdb re-analysed the 5' RACE reads in MiXCR, keeping a single row per CDR3 protein. Of approximately 440,000 distinct CDR3 sequences in the sample, approximately 20% are singletons; the top ten hold approximately 8.4%. The CDR3 loop spans 13 amino acids. Trimming took off 1 base at V and 4 bases at J, with 5 bases between the two ends. CDR1 and CDR2 from the germline V gene are SGHVS and FQNEAQ. Sequenced sample: PBMCs or a T cell subset sorted from them (not recorded which). The rearrangement links TRBV7-8 to TRBJ1-3; D gene unclear. The sequence was obtained from an adult woman who had mild COVID-19 (a few samples of this study predate the infection). Cell type and time point are not known. This CDR3 is CASSLDTGNTIYF. In nucleotides, the CDR3 is TGTGCCAGCAGCTTAGACACCGGAAACACCATATATTTT.